A selection of T cell receptor beta chains follows, all from one sample in a study of cytomegalovirus exposure and HLA in healthy donors. Data came from immunoSEQ multiplex PCR; TCRdb stores just in-frame clones and leaves some out. Altogether 130,000 or so clones are present, roughly 82% being singletons, with the ten largest covering roughly 3.1%. Material for sequencing was PBMCs. These receptors were taken from a man between 18 and 29 years old in good health and CMV-seropositive. Each CDR3 is given without its conserved first and last residue. The D gene is left open where the match is weak. Not every row has a clone size; where given, it reads once, few, many or a size class.

V	D	J	size	CDR3
TRBV28	.	TRBJ1-1	.	ASSPHEGRGRKAF
TRBV7-9	TRBD2	TRBJ2-7	.	ASSRAIAGNYEQY
TRBV5-6	.	TRBJ2-7	.	ASSTTRTISYEQY
TRBV29-1	.	TRBJ1-1	.	SVGTSGNTEAF
TRBV5-1	.	TRBJ1-1	.	ASSLEGNTEAF
TRBV7-9	.	TRBJ2-1	.	ASLAGTPYNEQF
TRBV28	.	TRBJ2-7	.	ASSSLQGFAQY
TRBV4-1	.	TRBJ1-2	.	ASSLTETNYGYT
TRBV29-1	.	TRBJ1-4	.	SVPGGATNEKLF
TRBV11-2	TRBD1	TRBJ1-3	.	ASSSLQGARGNTIY
TRBV5-8	.	TRBJ1-5	.	ASSRWGGSNQPQH
TRBV28	.	TRBJ2-7	.	ASSLRSPSYEQY
TRBV28	TRBD1	TRBJ2-4	.	ASSRTGAHNIQY
TRBV11-2	.	TRBJ1-1	.	ASSLSGSEAF
TRBV5-1	TRBD1	TRBJ2-1	.	ATRTGGYNEQF
TRBV5-1	.	TRBJ1-1	.	ASSRLRDTEAF
TRBV28	TRBD1	TRBJ2-7	.	ASSYRGRNSYEQY
TRBV7-8	TRBD1	TRBJ2-7	.	ASSFISGTGGEQY
TRBV9	.	TRBJ2-7	.	ASSVGGIGSYEQY
TRBV5-1	.	TRBJ2-5	.	ASSWTTPYETQY
TRBV5-1	.	TRBJ2-7	.	ASSAPGSSYEQY
TRBV4-1	.	TRBJ1-1	few	ASSQGDIPSAEAF
TRBV5-1	TRBD2	TRBJ2-3	.	ASSLERGSTDTQY
TRBV5-5	TRBD1	TRBJ2-5	.	ASSLDGTGGETQY
TRBV7-8	.	TRBJ2-3	.	ASSSDYSTDTQY
TRBV28	TRBD1	TRBJ1-2	.	ASSFQSGQLYGYT
TRBV5-5	TRBD1	TRBJ2-7	.	ASSGQGNEQY
TRBV10-3	.	TRBJ2-7	.	AISVRESSYEQY
TRBV5-1	TRBD1	TRBJ2-2	.	ASSPRDRGITGELF
TRBV28	TRBD1	TRBJ2-1	.	ASRRQGWGYNEQF
TRBV14	TRBD1	TRBJ1-3	.	ASSLGQGADTIY
TRBV5-6	.	TRBJ1-2	.	ASSLEGGIGYT
TRBV6-5	.	TRBJ2-1	.	ASSYQRSSYNEQF
TRBV11-2	.	TRBJ1-1	once	ASRRGDLLNTEAF
TRBV7-8	TRBD1	TRBJ2-7	.	ASRGQGYEQY
TRBV28	.	TRBJ2-7	.	ASSNSLLGPLSYEQY
TRBV19	.	TRBJ2-1	.	ASSIGLAYNEQF
TRBV9	.	TRBJ2-5	.	ASSAGGAYQETQY
TRBV6-1	.	TRBJ2-7	.	ASSELDGKQGHYEQY
TRBV11-3	.	TRBJ2-1	.	ASSLDNSNYNEQF
TRBV2	TRBD2	TRBJ2-1	.	ASSEAGARNEQF
TRBV4-2	TRBD2	TRBJ2-7	.	ASSPPGTSASYEQY
TRBV2	.	TRBJ2-5	.	ASTQGGETQY
TRBV7-9	.	TRBJ1-1	few	ASSPRRGGNTEAF
TRBV28	.	TRBJ2-3	.	ASSSDLSGTDTQY
TRBV27	.	TRBJ2-1	.	ASSLSAGTYYNEQF
TRBV7-2	.	TRBJ2-4	.	ASSLSEGAPKNIQY
TRBV28	.	TRBJ1-5	.	ASSLSVQPQH
TRBV7-9	TRBD2	TRBJ2-2	.	ASSVGQTSGANTGELF
TRBV5-4	.	TRBJ1-1	.	ASSLDSMNTEAF
TRBV29-1	TRBD1	TRBJ2-1	.	SVRGTGGPYNEQF
TRBV28	TRBD1	TRBJ2-3	.	ASSSYRVGGRDTQY